The 28 T cell receptor beta chains given below trace back to one sample, sequenced in a study of blood T cells in healthy people across ages. Next came a second PCR, run for roughly 6 to 11 cycles, which used a sample-barcoded 5' primer along with a J-beta primer mix. TCRdb ran MiXCR on the 5' RACE reads and lists one entry per CDR3 protein. Among about 1.8 million distinct CDR3 sequences listed, about 50% were seen once. The sample comprised blood. These receptors were collected from a woman in her thirties or forties in good health.

In its sample, this clonotype was seen a few times. V and J are TRBV4-3 and TRBJ2-1; TRBD2 agrees at 7 bases. V trimming: 4 bases; J trimming: 0 bases; junction bases outside the gene matches: 9. The CDR3 runs to 17 residues. Per germline, CDR1 LGHNA and CDR2 YSLEER. CDR3 DNA sequence: TGCGCCAGCAGCCCAAGAGATGGGGGGGGCTCCTACAATGAGCAGTTCTTC. Protein product: CASSPRDGGGSYNEQFF.

This clonotype was observed a handful of times. CDR3 loop: CASSLSGQGRFTKLFF. The CDR3 nucleotides read TGTGCCAGCAGCTTATCGGGACAGGGTCGTTTCACAAAACTGTTTTTT. The chain couples TRBV7-2 to TRBJ1-4; 9 bases map to TRBD1. This CDR3 has 16 residues. The junction had 11 bases not matched to a gene; V was cut back by 2 bases and J by 10 bases. The germline V gene encodes CDR1 SGHTA and CDR2 FQGNSA.

This clonotype occurred a few times. The chain has TRBV4-1 and TRBJ1-2, with a weak D call TRBD1 (5 bases). The CDR3 covers 18 residues. The V gene lost 1 base and the J gene lost 0 bases, with 18 bases spanning the gap. Germline-derived CDR1 and CDR2 are MGHRA and YSYEKL. DNA for the CDR3: TGCGCCAGCAGCCAAGGACGGGGCCGCCGTAGCGCTAACTATGGCTACACCTTC. This encodes CASSQGRGRRSANYGYTF.

The gene calls are TRBV6-5 and TRBJ2-7; D may be TRBD1 (6 bases). This CDR3 contains 14 residues. Germline CDR1 is MNHEY and CDR2 is SVGAGI. The V end lost 5 bases, the J end lost 3 bases, and 14 bases lay between the germline ends. The chain's CDR3 is CASSTGYGYYEQYF. The CDR3 DNA follows: TGTGCCAGCAGTACAGGGTATGGATACTACGAGCAGTACTTC.

This clonotype was seen a few times. V and J are TRBV29-1 and TRBJ2-5; 12 bases are a match to TRBD1. The germline V gene encodes CDR1 SQVTM and CDR2 ANQGSEA. V shed 4 bases and J 2 bases; nucleotides not matched to a gene: 8. The CDR3 extends over 16 amino acids. DNA of the CDR3: TGCAGCGTTGTCCCGGGACAGGGGGCCCGACAAGAGACCCAGTACTTC. Encoded protein: CSVVPGQGARQETQYF.

CDR3 nucleotides: TGTGCCACCGGACAGGGTGAATACAATGAGCAGTTCTTC. This sequence encodes CATGQGEYNEQFF. The rearrangement links TRBV6-6 to TRBJ2-1; 8 nucleotides match TRBD1. Trimming cost V 10 bases and J 4 bases; bases outside gene matches: 6. This CDR3 region has 13 residues. The germline V gene has CDR1 MNHNY and CDR2 SVGAGI (reference sequence).

In this sample, this clonotype turned up a few times. The chain recombines TRBV29-1 with TRBJ2-5, with D perhaps TRBD1 or TRBD2 (5 bases each). This CDR3 comprises 13 residues. V was cut by 6 bases and J by 7 bases, with 18 bases left in between. Per the germline V gene, CDR1 is SQVTM and CDR2 is ANQGSEA. The CDR3 protein is CSVSTAGAGTQYF. In nucleotides, the CDR3 is TGCAGCGTCTCGACGGCCGGGGCAGGGACCCAGTACTTC.

This clonotype came up a few times. The chain joins TRBV9 to TRBJ2-3; the match to TRBD2 covers 8 bases. Germline CDR1 reads SGDLS; CDR2 reads YYNGEE. Unmatched junction bases numbered 9, after V lost 6 bases and J lost 0 bases. The CDR3 is made up of 16 amino acids. The CDR3 coding sequence is TGTGCCAGCAACTCCCTAGCGGGTGTGAGCACAGATACGCAGTATTTT. This encodes CASNSLAGVSTDTQYF.

V is TRBV10-3 and J is TRBJ2-7; 14 positions match TRBD2. CDR1 is ENHRY, CDR2 SYGVKD, per germline. This CDR3 is built from 14 residues. The junction had 8 bases not matched to a gene; V was cut back by 9 bases and J by 7 bases. DNA for the CDR3: TGTGCCATGACTAGCGGGGGGGACTCTTGGGAGCAGTACTTC. This sequence encodes CAMTSGGDSWEQYF.

The chain has TRBV28 and TRBJ2-4, with TRBD2 identical over 8 bases. The CDR3 totals 20 residues. Trimming removed 2 bases from V and 1 base from J; junction bases left unmatched: 16. Germline V gene sequence: CDR1 MDHEN, CDR2 SYDVKM. The CDR3 region is CASSLAAAGDPGGAKNIQYF. Written as DNA, the CDR3 is TGTGCCAGCAGTTTAGCTGCAGCGGGGGACCCCGGGGGTGCCAAAAACATTCAGTACTTC.

V gene TRBV12-3 or TRBV12-4 combines with J gene TRBJ2-3, with 8 bases identical to TRBD1. With 5 bases clipped from V and 5 bases from J, the junction kept 6 bases outside the gene matches. The CDR3 sequence is 14 residues long. DNA for the CDR3: TGTGCCAGCAGTGTGGGACAGGTGGAAGATACGCAGTATTTT. Translation gives CASSVGQVEDTQYF.

This clonotype has only a few counts. The rearrangement links TRBV5-1 to TRBJ2-5; TRBD1 matches at 7 bases. This CDR3 comprises 15 residues. With V trimmed by 4 bases and J by 2 bases, 8 bases remained unmatched. Germline V CDR1 and CDR2: SGHRS, YFSETQ. CDR3 sequence (DNA): TGCGCCAGCAGCGCCGATCGACAGGGACAAGAGACCCAGTACTTC. Translation gives CASSADRQGQETQYF.

V is TRBV19 and J is TRBJ2-1; 12 bases align to TRBD2. The V segment lost 3 bases and the J segment 9 bases; nucleotides outside the gene matches: 12. Germline assignment: CDR1 LNHDA and CDR2 SQIVND (reference sequence). The CDR3 has 17 residues. The CDR3 DNA reads as TGTGCCAGTAGTATTCTCCGGACTAGCGGGGTGGCGGGTGAGCAGTTCTTC. This translates into CASSILRTSGVAGEQFF.

The chain links TRBV4-3 to TRBJ2-6; D possibly corresponds to TRBD2 (6 bases). Trimming shortened V by 1 base and J by 0 bases, and 19 bases separated the two germline ends. Germline loops: CDR1 LGHNA, CDR2 YSLEER. The CDR3 is 20 amino acids. The CDR3 DNA reads as TGCGCCAGCAGCCAAGTAAGCGCGGGACTGATGACCTCTGGGGCCAACGTCCTGACTTTC. It yields the protein CASSQVSAGLMTSGANVLTF.

The chain couples TRBV20-1 to TRBJ1-2, with 8 bases aligning to TRBD1. This CDR3 is built from 14 residues. J was trimmed by 2 bases and V by 5 bases; bases with no gene match: 7. Germline CDR1 and CDR2: DFQATT and SNEGSKA (reference sequence). DNA for the CDR3: TGCAGTGCTCCGGGACAGGCGATCAACTATGGCTACACCTTC. Protein sequence: CSAPGQAINYGYTF.

The V gene is TRBV29-1, the J gene TRBJ2-1; D perhaps matches TRBD1 (5 bases). The last part of the DNA fits TRBJ2-7 better; the J call may be wrong. The germline CDR1 and CDR2 sequences are SQVTM and ANQGSEA. The CDR3 totals 13 residues. In nucleotides, the CDR3 is TGCAGCGCTGACAGTTTCTCCTACAATGAGCAGTACTTC. Translated, it gives CSADSFSYNEQYF.

A few counts support this clonotype. V is TRBV6-6 and J is TRBJ2-7, with unresolved D. The CDR3 has 17 residues. Looked up from germline, CDR1 is MNHNY and CDR2 is SVGAGI (reference sequence). With 3 bases removed from V and 3 bases from J, the gap between germline ends came to 21 bases. The CDR3 nucleotides read TGTGCCAGCAGTTATCCGACGGCCTACGACCTCGGCTACGAGCAGTACTTC. It yields the protein CASSYPTAYDLGYEQYF.

About this clonotype: The junction differs from germline at one of its ends, possibly a read error. The V call is TRBV12-3 or TRBV12-4, the J call TRBJ2-3; D might be TRBD2 (5 bases). This CDR3 comprises 13 residues. This CDR3 reads CASSLPSRDTEYF. DNA for the CDR3: TGTGCCAGCAGTTTACCTAGCAGAGATACGGAGTATTTT.

The V gene is TRBV28, the J gene TRBJ1-1; 8 bases align to TRBD1. This CDR3 region has 14 residues. Losses at the gene ends were 8 bases for V and 1 base for J; bases not matched to a gene: 6. CDR1 is MDHEN and CDR2 is SYDVKM in the germline V gene. CDR3 residues: CASLLDRENTEAFF. CDR3 bases: TGTGCCAGCTTATTGGACAGGGAGAACACTGAAGCTTTCTTT.

CDR3 in amino acids: CATEQPAGGRTDTQYF. In DNA, the CDR3 is TGTGCCACCGAGCAACCAGCGGGGGGGCGCACAGATACGCAGTATTTT. The chain has TRBV12-3 or TRBV12-4 and TRBJ2-3; 10 bases map to TRBD2. V lost 10 bases and J lost 1; bases outside the gene matches: 11. The CDR3 consists of 16 residues.

This clonotype showed up just a few times. The rearrangement uses TRBV20-1 and TRBJ2-7; possibly TRBD1 for D (6 bases). With 2 bases removed from V and 2 bases from J, the gap between germline ends came to 10 bases. The CDR3 runs to 13 residues. CDR1 DFQATT and CDR2 SNEGSKA come from the germline V gene (reference sequence). The CDR3 loop reads CSARTGNTYEQYF. CDR3 bases: TGCAGTGCTAGAACAGGGAACACCTACGAGCAGTACTTC.

This clonotype was detected a few times. The chain combines TRBV6-5 with TRBJ1-1, with D uncertain. In germline, CDR1 is MNHEY, CDR2 SVGAGI. The CDR3 totals 17 residues. Trimming cost V 2 bases and J 1 base, with 17 bases left between them. This CDR3 reads CASSYVVEVGKNTEAFF. The CDR3 bases are TGTGCCAGCAGTTACGTTGTCGAGGTTGGCAAGAACACTGAAGCTTTCTTT.

The chain has TRBV6-2 or TRBV6-3 and TRBJ2-7, with TRBD1 matching over 8 bases. The end of the DNA is better explained by TRBJ2-5, so the J call may be wrong. CDR1 and CDR2 from the germline V gene are MNHEY and SVGEGT. The CDR3 sequence is 15 residues long. This chain's CDR3 is CASSYSGTGEWTQYF. The DNA for the CDR3 is TGTGCCAGCAGTTACTCCGGGACAGGTGAATGGACCCAGTACTTC.

The V gene is TRBV11-1, the J gene TRBJ2-7; D perhaps matches TRBD2 (5 bases). The J call is doubtful: the DNA matches TRBJ2-5 better. Germline V gene sequence: CDR1 SGHAT, CDR2 FQDESV (reference sequence). The length of the CDR3 is 14 residues. DNA for the CDR3: TGTGCCAGCAGCGAGGGTTTGAGCCAAGAGACCCAGTACTTC. The encoded protein is CASSEGLSQETQYF.

The chain combines TRBV27 with TRBJ1-2; 7 positions agree with TRBD1. CDR1 is MNHEY and CDR2 is SMNVEV in the germline V gene (reference sequence). This CDR3 has 16 amino acids. The J segment lost 6 bases and the V segment lost 6 bases, leaving 16 bases of the junction unmatched. Here the CDR3 reads CASRTRDRTSLDGYTF. The CDR3 DNA reads TGTGCCAGCAGGACCCGGGACAGAACATCTTTGGATGGCTACACCTTC.

CDR3 sequence reads: CSASRRGTAQDTQYF. The CDR3 DNA sequence: TGCAGTGCTAGCCGACGGGGGACAGCACAAGATACGCAGTATTTT. J is TRBJ2-3 and V is TRBV20-1; D might be TRBD1 (7 bases). This CDR3 has 15 amino acids. V gave up 3 bases and J gave up 5 bases, with 18 bases separating them. Germline CDR1 reads DFQATT; CDR2 reads SNEGSKA (reference sequence).

This clonotype was seen only once. The chain uses TRBV6-1 and TRBJ2-1; D is uncertain. The V end lost 5 bases, the J end lost 5 bases, and 19 bases lay between the germline ends. The CDR3 spans 16 residues. Per germline, CDR1 MNHNS and CDR2 SASEGT. The CDR3 is CASSITPITKDNEQFF. The CDR3 DNA reads TGTGCCAGCAGTATCACTCCCATAACCAAAGACAATGAGCAGTTCTTC.

CDR3 sequence reads: CASTPGVLSYNEQFF. The CDR3 DNA is TGTGCCAGCACCCCCGGGGTCCTCTCCTACAATGAGCAGTTCTTC. The rearrangement links TRBV7-2 to TRBJ2-1, with TRBD2 as a possible D gene (5 bases). CDR3 length equals 15 residues. Germline CDR1 reads SGHTA; CDR2 reads FQGNSA. V lost 7 bases to trimming and J lost 0 bases, with 13 bases between them.